Given below is one T cell receptor beta chain in context. Its specificity is unknown. TCRdb's table, derived via immunoSEQ multiplex PCR, lists solely in-frame clones and lacks some. The repertoire consists of under 10,000 clones, with 98% occurring once and the leading ten covering less than 0.3%. Cells defined as naive were viable CD3+CD4+ or CD3+CD8+ and CCR7+CD45RA+CD45RO-CD95-CD27+CD28+. This record comes from a study of T cells after posttransplantation cyclophosphamide. Study-level points and caveats: Recipient CMV seropositivity and CMV reactivation strongly tracked TRB clonality. Skin or GI-infiltrating T cells shared few TRB sequences with blood. Later post-transplant blood repertoires were often dominated by donor CD8+ memory clones.

V lost 5 bases and J lost 4, with 11 bases in between. The CDR3 covers 13 residues. Germline V gene sequence: CDR1 MNHNY, CDR2 SVGAGI (reference sequence). The chain combines TRBV6-6 with TRBJ1-2, with unresolved D. Sequenced sample: naive CD4+ T cells sorted from PBMCs. The clonotype comes from a woman aged 55-69 years in good health, CMV-negative, and a related stem cell transplant donor. In DNA form, the CDR3 reads TGTGCCAGCAGTCCCACAGCCACCTATGGCTACACCTTC. Its translation: CASSPTATYGYTF.